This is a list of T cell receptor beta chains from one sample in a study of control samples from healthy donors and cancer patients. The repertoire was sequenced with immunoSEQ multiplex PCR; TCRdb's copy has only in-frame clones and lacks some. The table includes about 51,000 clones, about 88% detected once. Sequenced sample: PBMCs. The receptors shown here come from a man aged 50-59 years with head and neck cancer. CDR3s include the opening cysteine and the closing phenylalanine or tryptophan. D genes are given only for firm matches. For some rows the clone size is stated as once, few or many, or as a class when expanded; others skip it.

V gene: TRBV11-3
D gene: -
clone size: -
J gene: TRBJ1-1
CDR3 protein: CASSRGGQGLTEAFF
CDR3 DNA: TGTGCCAGCAGCCGGGGGGGTCAGGGGCTCACTGAAGCTTTCTTT

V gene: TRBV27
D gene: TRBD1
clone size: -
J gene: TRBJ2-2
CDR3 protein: CASSFPTGGATGELFF
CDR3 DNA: TGTGCCAGCAGTTTCCCAACAGGGGGCGCAACCGGGGAGCTGTTTTTT

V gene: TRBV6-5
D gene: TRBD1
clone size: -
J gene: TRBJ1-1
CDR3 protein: CASSYSMDRGITEAFF
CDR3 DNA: TGTGCCAGCAGTTACTCGATGGACAGGGGTATCACTGAAGCTTTCTTT

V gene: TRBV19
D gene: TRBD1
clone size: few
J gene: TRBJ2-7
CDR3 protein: CASATGVSYEQYF
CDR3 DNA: TGTGCCAGTGCGACAGGGGTATCCTACGAGCAGTACTTC

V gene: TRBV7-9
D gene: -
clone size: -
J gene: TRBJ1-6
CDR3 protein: CASSLGGRRPLHF
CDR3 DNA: TGTGCCAGCAGCTTAGGCGGGAGGAGACCCCTCCACTTT

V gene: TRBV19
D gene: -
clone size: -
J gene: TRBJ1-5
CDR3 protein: CASSLGGGNQPQHF
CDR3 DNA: TGTGCCAGTAGTCTCGGGGGGGGTAATCAGCCCCAGCATTTT

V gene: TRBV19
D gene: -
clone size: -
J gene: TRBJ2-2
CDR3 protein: CATEGQANTGELFF
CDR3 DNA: TGTGCCACTGAGGGCCAGGCGAACACCGGGGAGCTGTTTTTT

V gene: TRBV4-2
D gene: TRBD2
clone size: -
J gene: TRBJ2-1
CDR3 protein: CASSQEGGRDNEQFF
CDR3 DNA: TGTGCCAGCAGCCAAGAGGGGGGGAGGGACAATGAGCAGTTCTTC

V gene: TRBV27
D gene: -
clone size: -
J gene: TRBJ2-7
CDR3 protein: CASSRDADGSYEQYF
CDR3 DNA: TGTGCCAGCAGTAGGGACGCAGACGGGTCCTACGAGCAGTACTTC

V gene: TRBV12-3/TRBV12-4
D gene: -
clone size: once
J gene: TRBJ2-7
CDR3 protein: CASSLSGYEQYF
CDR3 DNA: TGTGCCAGCAGTTTAAGCGGCTACGAGCAGTACTTC

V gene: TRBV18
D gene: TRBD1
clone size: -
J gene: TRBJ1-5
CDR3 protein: CASSPGQGAGNQPQHF
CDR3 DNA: TGTGCCAGCTCACCAGGACAGGGGGCTGGCAATCAGCCCCAGCATTTT

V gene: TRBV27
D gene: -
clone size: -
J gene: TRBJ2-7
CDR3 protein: CASSLHGPYEQYF
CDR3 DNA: TGTGCCAGCAGTTTGCATGGACCCTACGAGCAGTACTTC

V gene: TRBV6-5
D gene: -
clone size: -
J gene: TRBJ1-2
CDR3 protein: CASTQGYGYTF
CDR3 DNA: TGTGCCAGTACACAGGGCTATGGCTACACCTTC

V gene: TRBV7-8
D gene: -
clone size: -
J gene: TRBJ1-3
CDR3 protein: CASSRIGARASGNTIYF
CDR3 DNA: TGTGCCAGCAGCCGAATCGGGGCCAGGGCTTCGGGAAACACCATATATTTT

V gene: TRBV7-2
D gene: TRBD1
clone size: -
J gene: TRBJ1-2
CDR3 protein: CASSLAAGQFYGYTF
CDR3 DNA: TGTGCCAGCAGCTTAGCTGCGGGACAGTTCTATGGCTACACCTTC

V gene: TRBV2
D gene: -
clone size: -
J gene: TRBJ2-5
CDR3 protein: CASSPRRETQYF
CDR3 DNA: TGTGCCAGCAGTCCTAGACGGGAGACCCAGTACTTC

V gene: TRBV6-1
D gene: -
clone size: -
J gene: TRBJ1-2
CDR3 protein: CASSEPLHINYGYTF
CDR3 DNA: TGTGCCAGCAGTGAACCCCTACACATAAACTATGGCTACACCTTC

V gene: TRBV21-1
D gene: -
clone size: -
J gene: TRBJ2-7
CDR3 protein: CASSTQREPSYEQYF
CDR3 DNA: TGTGCCAGCAGCACCCAGCGGGAGCCTTCCTACGAGCAGTACTTC

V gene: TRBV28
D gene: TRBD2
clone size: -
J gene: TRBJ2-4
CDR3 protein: CASSPVSGKDIQYF
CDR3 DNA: TGTGCCAGCAGTCCCGTCAGCGGGAAGGACATTCAGTACTTC

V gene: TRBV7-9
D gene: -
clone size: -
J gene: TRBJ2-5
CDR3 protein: CASSFPGGDSPETQYF
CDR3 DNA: TGTGCCAGCAGCTTTCCCGGTGGGGATAGCCCCGAGACCCAGTACTTC

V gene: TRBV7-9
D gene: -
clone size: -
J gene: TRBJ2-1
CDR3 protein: CASSLFGRMDLGSNEQFF
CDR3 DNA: TGTGCCAGCAGCTTATTCGGTCGTATGGATTTGGGGTCCAATGAGCAGTTCTTC

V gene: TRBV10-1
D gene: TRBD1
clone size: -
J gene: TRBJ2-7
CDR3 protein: CASRGPPRDRDSEQYF
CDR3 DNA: TGCGCCAGCAGGGGGCCTCCCCGGGACAGAGATAGCGAGCAGTACTTC

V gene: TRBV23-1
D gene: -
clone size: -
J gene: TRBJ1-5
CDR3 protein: CASSQSSGGAFNQPQHF
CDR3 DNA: TGCGCCAGCAGTCAATCGTCCGGGGGCGCGTTCAATCAGCCCCAGCATTTT

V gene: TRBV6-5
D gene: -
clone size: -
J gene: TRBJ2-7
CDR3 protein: CASSYSHEQYF
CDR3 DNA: TGTGCCAGCAGTTACTCCCACGAGCAGTACTTC

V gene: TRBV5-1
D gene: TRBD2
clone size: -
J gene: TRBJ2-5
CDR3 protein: CASSLTGTSGTGETQYF
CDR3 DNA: TGCGCCAGCAGCTTGACCGGGACTAGCGGGACGGGGGAGACCCAGTACTTC

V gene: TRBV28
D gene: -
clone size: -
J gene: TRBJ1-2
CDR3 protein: CASSSDRNYGYTF
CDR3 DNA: TGTGCCAGCAGTTCGGACAGAAACTATGGCTACACCTTC

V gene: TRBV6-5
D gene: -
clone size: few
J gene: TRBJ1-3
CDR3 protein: CASSSGGKRNTIYF
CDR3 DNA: TGTGCCAGCAGTTCTGGGGGGAAAAGAAACACCATATATTTT

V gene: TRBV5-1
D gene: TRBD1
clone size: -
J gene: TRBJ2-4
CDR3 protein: CASSSRAGGSFNIQYF
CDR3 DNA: TGCGCCAGCAGTTCGCGGGCAGGGGGCTCGTTTAACATTCAGTACTTC

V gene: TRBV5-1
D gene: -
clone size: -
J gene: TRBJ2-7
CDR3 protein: CASSLIRGRDEQYF
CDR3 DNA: TGCGCCAGCAGCTTGATCAGGGGAAGGGACGAGCAGTACTTC

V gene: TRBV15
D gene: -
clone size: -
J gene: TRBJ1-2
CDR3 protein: CATSKGNRGYTF
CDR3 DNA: TGTGCCACCAGCAAAGGGAACAGAGGCTACACCTTC

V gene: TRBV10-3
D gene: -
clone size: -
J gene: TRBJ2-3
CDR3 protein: CAISELGPSTDTQYF
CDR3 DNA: TGTGCCATCAGTGAGCTGGGCCCCAGCACAGATACGCAGTATTTT

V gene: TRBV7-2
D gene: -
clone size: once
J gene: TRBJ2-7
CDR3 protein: CASSLASNSYEQYF
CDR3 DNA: TGTGCCAGCAGCTTAGCGTCCAACTCCTACGAGCAGTACTTC

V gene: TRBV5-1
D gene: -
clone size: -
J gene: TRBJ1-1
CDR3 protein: CASSLAASPSNTEAFF
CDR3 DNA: TGCGCCAGCAGCTTGGCGGCCAGCCCCTCGAACACTGAAGCTTTCTTT

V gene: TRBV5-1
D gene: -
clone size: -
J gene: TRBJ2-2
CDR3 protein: CASSRPEGIHGELFF
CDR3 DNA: TGCGCCAGCAGCCGACCTGAAGGAATTCATGGGGAGCTGTTTTTT

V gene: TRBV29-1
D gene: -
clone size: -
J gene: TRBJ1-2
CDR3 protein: CSVAGGALGYTF
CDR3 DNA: TGCAGCGTCGCTGGGGGAGCTCTCGGCTACACCTTC

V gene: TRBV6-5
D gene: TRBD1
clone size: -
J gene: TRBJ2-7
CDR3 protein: CASSPTGKSYEQYF
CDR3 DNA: TGTGCCAGCAGTCCGACAGGGAAGTCCTACGAGCAGTACTTC

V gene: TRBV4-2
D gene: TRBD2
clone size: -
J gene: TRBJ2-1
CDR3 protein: CASSQGLKDEQFF
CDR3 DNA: TGTGCCAGCAGCCAGGGACTAAAAGATGAGCAGTTCTTC

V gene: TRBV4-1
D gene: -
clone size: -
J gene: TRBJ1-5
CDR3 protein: CASSQDRLIPQPQHF
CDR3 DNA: TGCGCCAGCAGCCAAGATCGACTCATTCCTCAGCCCCAGCATTTT

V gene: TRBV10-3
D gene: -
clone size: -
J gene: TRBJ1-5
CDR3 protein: CAISGAQGNQPQHF
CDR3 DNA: TGTGCCATCAGTGGGGCACAGGGAAATCAGCCCCAGCATTTT

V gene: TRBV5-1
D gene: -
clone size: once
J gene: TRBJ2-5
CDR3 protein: CASSLGGQETQYF
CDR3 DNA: TGCGCCAGCAGCTTAGGGGGGCAAGAGACCCAGTACTTC

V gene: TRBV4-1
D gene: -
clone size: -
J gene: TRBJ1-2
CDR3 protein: CASSQGPSRKDQDYGYTF
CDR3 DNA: TGCGCCAGCAGCCAAGGCCCCTCCCGAAAGGACCAGGACTATGGCTACACCTTC

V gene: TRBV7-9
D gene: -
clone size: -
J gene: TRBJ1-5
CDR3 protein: CASSLGDGSNQPQHF
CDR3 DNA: TGTGCCAGCAGCCTCGGGGACGGAAGCAATCAGCCCCAGCATTTT

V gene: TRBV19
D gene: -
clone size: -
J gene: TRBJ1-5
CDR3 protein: CASNADTAQPQHF
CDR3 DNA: TGTGCCAGTAATGCGGACACGGCACAGCCCCAGCATTTT

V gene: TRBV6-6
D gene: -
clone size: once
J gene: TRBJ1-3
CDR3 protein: CASSYRSGNTIYF
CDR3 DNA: TGTGCCAGCAGTTACAGGTCCGGAAACACCATATATTTT

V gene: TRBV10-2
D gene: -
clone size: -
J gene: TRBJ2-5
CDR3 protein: CASSEGFQETQYF
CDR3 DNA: TGCGCCAGCAGTGAAGGCTTCCAAGAGACCCAGTACTTC

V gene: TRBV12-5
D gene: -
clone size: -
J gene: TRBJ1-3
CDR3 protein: CASGPGRGGNTIYF
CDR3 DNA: TGTGCTAGTGGCCCTGGGAGGGGCGGAAACACCATATATTTT

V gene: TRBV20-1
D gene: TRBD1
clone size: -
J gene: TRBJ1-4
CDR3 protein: CSASSPGQGIGKLFF
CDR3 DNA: TGCAGTGCTAGTTCACCGGGACAGGGGATAGGAAAACTGTTTTTT

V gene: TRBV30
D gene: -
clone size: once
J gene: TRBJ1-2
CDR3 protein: CAWSTGTRYGYTF
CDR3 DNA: TGTGCCTGGAGTACGGGGACACGCTATGGCTACACCTTC

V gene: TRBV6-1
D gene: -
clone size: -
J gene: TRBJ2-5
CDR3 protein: CASSEVVGRETQYF
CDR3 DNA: TGTGCCAGCAGTGAAGTGGTAGGGAGAGAGACCCAGTACTTC

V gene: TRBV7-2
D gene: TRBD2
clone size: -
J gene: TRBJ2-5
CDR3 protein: CASSLGLAGQETQYF
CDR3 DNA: TGTGCCAGCAGCTTGGGACTAGCGGGGCAAGAGACCCAGTACTTC

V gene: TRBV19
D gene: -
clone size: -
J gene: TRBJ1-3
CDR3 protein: CASSAGTLYGNTIYF
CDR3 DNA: TGTGCCAGTAGCGCGGGGACACTGTATGGAAACACCATATATTTT

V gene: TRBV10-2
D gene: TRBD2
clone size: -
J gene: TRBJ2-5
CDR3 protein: CASRGLAVQETQYF
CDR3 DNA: TGCGCCAGCAGGGGACTAGCGGTACAAGAGACCCAGTACTTC

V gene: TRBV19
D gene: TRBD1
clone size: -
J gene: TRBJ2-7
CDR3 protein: CASSDRVEQYF
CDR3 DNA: TGTGCCAGTAGTGACAGGGTCGAGCAGTACTTC

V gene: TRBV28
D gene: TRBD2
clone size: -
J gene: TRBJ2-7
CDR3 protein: CASNPAGLADEQYF
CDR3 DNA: TGTGCCAGCAACCCCGCGGGACTAGCGGACGAGCAGTACTTC